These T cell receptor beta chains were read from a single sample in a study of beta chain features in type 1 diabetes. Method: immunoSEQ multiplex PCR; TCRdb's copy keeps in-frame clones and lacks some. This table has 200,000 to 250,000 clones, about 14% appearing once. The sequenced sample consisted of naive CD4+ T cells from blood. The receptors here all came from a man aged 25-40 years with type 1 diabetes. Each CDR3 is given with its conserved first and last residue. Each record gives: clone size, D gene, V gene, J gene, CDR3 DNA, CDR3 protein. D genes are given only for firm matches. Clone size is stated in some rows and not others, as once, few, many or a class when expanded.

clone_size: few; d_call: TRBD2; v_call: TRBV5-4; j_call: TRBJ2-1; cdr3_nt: TGTGCCAGCAGCGCCCCCGGGACTAGCGTTCCAGTTGAGCAGTTCTTC; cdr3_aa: CASSAPGTSVPVEQFF
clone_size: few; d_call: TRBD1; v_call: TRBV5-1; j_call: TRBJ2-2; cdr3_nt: TGCGCCAGCAGCTTGGCCGGGACAGGGAACACCGGGGAGCTGTTTTTT; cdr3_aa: CASSLAGTGNTGELFF
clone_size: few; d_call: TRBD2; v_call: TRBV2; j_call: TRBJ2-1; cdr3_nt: TGTGCCAGCAGTGAAGGTCTAGCGGGGGGGCTGGGTGAGCAGTTCTTC; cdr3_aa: CASSEGLAGGLGEQFF
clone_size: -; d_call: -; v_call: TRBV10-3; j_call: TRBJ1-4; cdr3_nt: TGTGCCATCAGTGAGAATCGGGGGAGGAATGAAAAACTGTTTTTT; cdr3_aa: CAISENRGRNEKLFF
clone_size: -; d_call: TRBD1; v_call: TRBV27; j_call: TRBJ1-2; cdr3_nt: TGTGCCAGCAGTTTATCGCTGGGACAGGGAGGGGGCTACACCTTC; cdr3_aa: CASSLSLGQGGGYTF
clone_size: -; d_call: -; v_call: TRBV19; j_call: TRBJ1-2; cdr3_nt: TGTGCCAGTAGTACCACTCTGAGCTATGGCTACACCTTC; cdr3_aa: CASSTTLSYGYTF
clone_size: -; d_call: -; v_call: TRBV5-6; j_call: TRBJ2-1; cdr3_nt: TGTGCCAGCAGCTTCGGGAGCATCGATGAGCAGTTCTTC; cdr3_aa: CASSFGSIDEQFF
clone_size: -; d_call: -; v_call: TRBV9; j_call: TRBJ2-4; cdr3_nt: TGTGCCAGCAGCTCAGGACTAGCCAAAAACATTCAGTACTTC; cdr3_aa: CASSSGLAKNIQYF
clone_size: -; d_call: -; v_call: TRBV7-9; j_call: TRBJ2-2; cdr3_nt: TGTGCCAGCAGCTTACGACAGTCCACCGGGGAGCTGTTTTTT; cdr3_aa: CASSLRQSTGELFF
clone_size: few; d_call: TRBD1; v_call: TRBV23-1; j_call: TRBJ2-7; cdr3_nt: TGCGCCAGCAGACAACCCAGGGGGCGGTCCGGGGTCTACGAGCAGTACTTC; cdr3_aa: CASRQPRGRSGVYEQYF
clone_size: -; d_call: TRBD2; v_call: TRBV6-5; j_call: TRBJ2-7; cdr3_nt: TGTGCCAGCAGTTCCGGGACTAGCGGGGCATACGAGCAGTACTTC; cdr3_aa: CASSSGTSGAYEQYF
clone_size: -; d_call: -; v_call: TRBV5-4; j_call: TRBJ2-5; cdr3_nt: TGTGCCAGCAGCTTGGCCGGTCCGGAGACCCAGTACTTC; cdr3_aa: CASSLAGPETQYF
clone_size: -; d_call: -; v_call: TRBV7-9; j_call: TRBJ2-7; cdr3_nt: TGTGCCAGCAGCGCCCCACAGGGCACCTCCTACGAGCAGTACTTC; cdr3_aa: CASSAPQGTSYEQYF
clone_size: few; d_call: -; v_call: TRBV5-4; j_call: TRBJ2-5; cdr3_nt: TGTGCCAGTAGTTTCCAAGTAAAAGAGACCCAGTACTTC; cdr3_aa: CASSFQVKETQYF
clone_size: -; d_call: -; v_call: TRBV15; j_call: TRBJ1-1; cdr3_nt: TGTGCCACCAGCAGAGGCGAGAACACTGAAGCTTTCTTT; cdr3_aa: CATSRGENTEAFF
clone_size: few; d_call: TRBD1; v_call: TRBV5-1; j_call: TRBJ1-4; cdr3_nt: TGCGCCAGCAGCTTGGGACAGGGACCCGAAAAACTGTTTTTT; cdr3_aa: CASSLGQGPEKLFF
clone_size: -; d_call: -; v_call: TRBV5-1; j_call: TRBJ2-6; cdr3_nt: TGCGCCAGCAGCGACTCAGGGGCCTCTGGGGCCAACGTCCTGACTTTC; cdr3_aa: CASSDSGASGANVLTF
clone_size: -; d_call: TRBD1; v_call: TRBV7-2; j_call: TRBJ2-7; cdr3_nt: TGTGCCAGCAGCGTCGGACAGGGGGCCGACGAGCAGTACTTC; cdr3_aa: CASSVGQGADEQYF
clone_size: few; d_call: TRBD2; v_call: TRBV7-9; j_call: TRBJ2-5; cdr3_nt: TGTGCCAGCAGCGACCGGGGGAGGGTCCAAGAGACCCAGTACTTC; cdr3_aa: CASSDRGRVQETQYF
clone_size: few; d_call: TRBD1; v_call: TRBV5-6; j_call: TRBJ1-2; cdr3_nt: TGTGCCAGCAGCCCACAGGGGGCGGTTACCTATGGCTACACCTTC; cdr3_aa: CASSPQGAVTYGYTF
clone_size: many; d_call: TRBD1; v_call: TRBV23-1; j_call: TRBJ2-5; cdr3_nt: TGCGCCCCAGCGGGACAGGGGCCCCAAGAGACCCAGTACTTC; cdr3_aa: CAPAGQGPQETQYF
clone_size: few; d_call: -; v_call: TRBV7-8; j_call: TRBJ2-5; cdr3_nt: TGTGCCAGCAGCTTAGCTTCTCGCAGGGGAGAGACCCAGTACTTC; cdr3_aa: CASSLASRRGETQYF
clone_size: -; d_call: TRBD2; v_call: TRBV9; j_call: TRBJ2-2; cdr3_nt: TGTGCCAGCAGCCTTAGCGGGAGCACCGGGGAGCTGTTTTTT; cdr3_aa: CASSLSGSTGELFF
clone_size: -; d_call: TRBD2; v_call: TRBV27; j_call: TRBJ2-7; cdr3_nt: TGTGCCAGCAGTCCCCCAGGGCCAACTAGCGGGAGCTCCTACGAGCAGTACTTC; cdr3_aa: CASSPPGPTSGSSYEQYF
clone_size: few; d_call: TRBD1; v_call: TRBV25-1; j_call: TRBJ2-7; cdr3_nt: TGTGCCAGCAGTGAATACGGGACAGGGGCCGGGGAGCAGTACTTC; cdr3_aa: CASSEYGTGAGEQYF
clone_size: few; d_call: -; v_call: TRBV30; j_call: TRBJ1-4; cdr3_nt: TGTGCCTGGAGCCTAGCGGGATCCCTTACCAGTGGCGAAAAACTGTTTTTT; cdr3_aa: CAWSLAGSLTSGEKLFF
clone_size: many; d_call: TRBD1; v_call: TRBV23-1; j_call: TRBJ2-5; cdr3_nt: TGCGCCAGCAGTAAGGACAGGTTCCAAGAGACCCAGTACTTC; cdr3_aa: CASSKDRFQETQYF
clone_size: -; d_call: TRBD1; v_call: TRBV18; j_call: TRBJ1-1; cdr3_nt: TGTGCCAGCTCACCCACCGGGACAGCGAACACTGAAGCTTTCTTT; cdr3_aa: CASSPTGTANTEAFF
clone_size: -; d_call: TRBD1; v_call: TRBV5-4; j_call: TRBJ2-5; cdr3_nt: TGTGCCAGCAGCTTTGGGACAGGGCTGGAGACCCAGTACTTC; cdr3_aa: CASSFGTGLETQYF
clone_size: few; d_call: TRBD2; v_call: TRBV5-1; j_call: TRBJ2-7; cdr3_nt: TGCGCCAGCAGCTTGGAAAGCGGGAGGGCCTACGAGCAGTACTTC; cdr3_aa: CASSLESGRAYEQYF
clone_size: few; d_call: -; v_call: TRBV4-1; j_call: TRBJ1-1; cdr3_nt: TGCGCCAGCAGCCAATACCGGACATTGAACACTGAAGCTTTCTTT; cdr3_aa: CASSQYRTLNTEAFF
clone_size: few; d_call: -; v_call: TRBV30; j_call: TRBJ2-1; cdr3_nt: TGTGCCTGGAGTGCTCCCTGGAGCTCCTACAATGAGCAGTTCTTC; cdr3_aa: CAWSAPWSSYNEQFF
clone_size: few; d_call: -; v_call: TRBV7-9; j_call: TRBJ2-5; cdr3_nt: TGTGCCAGCAGCTCGGAGGGGTGGGCGGACACCAAAGAGACCCAGTACTTC; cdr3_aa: CASSSEGWADTKETQYF
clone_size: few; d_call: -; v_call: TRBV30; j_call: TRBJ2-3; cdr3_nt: TGTGCCTGGAGTGTCGGGACTAGCACAGATACGCAGTATTTT; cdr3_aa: CAWSVGTSTDTQYF
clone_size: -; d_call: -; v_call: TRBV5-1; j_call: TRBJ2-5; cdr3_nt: TGCGCCAGCAGCTTGGGCGGGGATTCTGAGACCCAGTACTTC; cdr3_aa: CASSLGGDSETQYF